This record covers a single T cell receptor beta chain. The antigen remains unidentified. TCRdb re-called the 5' RACE reads through MiXCR, storing one row per CDR3 protein. The table shows under 300,000 distinct CDR3 sequences, with 10% to 15% occurring only once. This sample stems from a study of T cells after yellow fever vaccination. Study conclusions and caveats: Just a small share of clonotypes turned up in the CD4 compartment as well as the CD8 compartment. Repertoires obtained by FACS sorting could include abundant clonotypes that entered as contaminants from the bulk population.

Germline V gene data show CDR1 as SGHVS and CDR2 as FNYEAQ. The CDR3 extends over 13 amino acids. V lost 1 base and J lost 15; bases outside the gene matches: 9. The sequence came from a man under 40 who received the YFV17D yellow fever vaccine. The chain is built from TRBV7-6 and TRBJ2-1; the match to TRBD2 covers 7 bases. Sequencing used CD4+ T cells sorted from PBMCs, obtained 45 days after the yellow fever booster vaccination. The CDR3 sequence is CASSLDYGLVTFF. The CDR3, as DNA: TGTGCCAGCAGCTTAGACTACGGACTAGTAACGTTCTTC.